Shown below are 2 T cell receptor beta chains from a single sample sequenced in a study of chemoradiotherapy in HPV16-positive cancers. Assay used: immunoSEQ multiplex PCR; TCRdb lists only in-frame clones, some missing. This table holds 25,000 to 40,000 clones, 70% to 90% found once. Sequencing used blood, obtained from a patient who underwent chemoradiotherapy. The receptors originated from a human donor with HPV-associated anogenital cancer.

The CDR3 DNA follows: TGTGCCAGCAGCCACAGGGGCTACGAGCAGTACTTC. As protein: CASSHRGYEQYF. The chain joins TRBV7-8 to TRBJ2-7, with 7 bases matching TRBD1. Germline V gives CDR1 SGHVS, CDR2 FQNEAQ. Trimming took 5 bases from V and 3 from J; bases not matched to a gene: 1. CDR3 length: 12 amino acids.

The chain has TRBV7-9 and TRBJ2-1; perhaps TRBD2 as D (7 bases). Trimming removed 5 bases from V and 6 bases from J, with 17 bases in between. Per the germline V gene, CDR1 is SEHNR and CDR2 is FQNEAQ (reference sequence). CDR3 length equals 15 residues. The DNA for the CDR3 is TGTGCCAGCAGCCCCTCTTGGGGGGGCCCCAATGAGCAGTTCTTC. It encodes CASSPSWGGPNEQFF.